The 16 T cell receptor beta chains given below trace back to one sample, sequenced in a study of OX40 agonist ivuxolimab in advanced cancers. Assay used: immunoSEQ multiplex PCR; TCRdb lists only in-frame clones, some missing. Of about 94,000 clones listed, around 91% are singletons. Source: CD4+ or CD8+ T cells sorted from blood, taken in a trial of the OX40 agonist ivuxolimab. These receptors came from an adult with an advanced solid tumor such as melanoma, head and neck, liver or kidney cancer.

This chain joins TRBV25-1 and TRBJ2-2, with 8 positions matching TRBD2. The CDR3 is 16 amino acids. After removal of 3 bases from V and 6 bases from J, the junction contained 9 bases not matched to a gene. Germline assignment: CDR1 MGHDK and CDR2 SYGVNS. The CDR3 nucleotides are TGTGCCAGCAGTGAGGCGGGGGGACTAGTATCCGGGGAGCTGTTTTTT. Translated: CASSEAGGLVSGELFF.

The CDR3 reads CASRDSLAYGYTF. Here the CDR3 DNA reads TGTGCCAGCAGGGACAGCCTAGCCTATGGCTACACCTTC. V is TRBV28 and J is TRBJ1-2; a possible D gene is TRBD1 (6 bases). With 6 bases removed from V and 4 bases from J, the gap between germline ends came to 12 bases. Germline lookup yields CDR1 MDHEN and CDR2 SYDVKM. CDR3 length: 13 amino acids.

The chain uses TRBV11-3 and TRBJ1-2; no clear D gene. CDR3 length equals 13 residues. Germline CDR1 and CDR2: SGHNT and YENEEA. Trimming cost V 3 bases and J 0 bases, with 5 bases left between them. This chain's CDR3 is CASSLYTNYGYTF. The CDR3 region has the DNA TGTGCCAGCAGCTTGTATACTAACTATGGCTACACCTTC.

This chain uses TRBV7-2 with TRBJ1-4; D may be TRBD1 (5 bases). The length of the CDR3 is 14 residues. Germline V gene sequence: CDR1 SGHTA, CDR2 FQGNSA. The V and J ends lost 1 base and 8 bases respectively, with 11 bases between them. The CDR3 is CASSLDGASEKLFF. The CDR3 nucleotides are TGTGCCAGCAGCTTAGATGGGGCTTCGGAAAAACTGTTTTTT. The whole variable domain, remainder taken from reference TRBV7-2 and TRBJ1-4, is GAGVSQSPSNKVTEKGKDVELRCDPISGHTALYWYRQSLGQGLEFLIYFQGNSAPDKSGLPSDRFSAERTGGSVSTLTIQRTQQEDSAVYLCASSLDGASEKLFFGSGTQLSVL.

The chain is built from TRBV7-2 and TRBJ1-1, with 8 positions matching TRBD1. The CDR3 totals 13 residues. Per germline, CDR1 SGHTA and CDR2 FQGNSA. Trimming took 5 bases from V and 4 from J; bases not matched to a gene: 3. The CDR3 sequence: CASSVQGGTEAFF. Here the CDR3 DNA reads TGTGCCAGCAGCGTACAGGGGGGCACTGAAGCTTTCTTT.

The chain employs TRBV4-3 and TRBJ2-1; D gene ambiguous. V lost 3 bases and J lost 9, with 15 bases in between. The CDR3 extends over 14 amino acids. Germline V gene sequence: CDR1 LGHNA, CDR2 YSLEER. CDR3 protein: CASSQGNGPTEQFF. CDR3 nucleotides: TGCGCCAGCAGCCAGGGGAACGGACCGACTGAGCAGTTCTTC.

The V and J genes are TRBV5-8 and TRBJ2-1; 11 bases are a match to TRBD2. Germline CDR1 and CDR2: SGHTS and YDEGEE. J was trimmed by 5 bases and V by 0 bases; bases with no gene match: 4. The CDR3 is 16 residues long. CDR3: CASSLGSSGRHNEQFF. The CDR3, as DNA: TGTGCCAGCAGCTTGGGATCTAGCGGGAGGCACAATGAGCAGTTCTTC.

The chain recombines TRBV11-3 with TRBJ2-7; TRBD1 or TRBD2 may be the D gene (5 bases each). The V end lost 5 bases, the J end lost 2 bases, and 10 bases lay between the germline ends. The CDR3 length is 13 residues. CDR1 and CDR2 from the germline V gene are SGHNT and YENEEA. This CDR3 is CASSGTFPYEQYF. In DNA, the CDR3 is TGTGCCAGCAGCGGGACGTTTCCCTACGAGCAGTACTTC. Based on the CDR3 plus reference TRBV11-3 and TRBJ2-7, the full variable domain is EAGVVQSPRYKIIEKKQPVAFWCNPISGHNTLYWYLQNLGQGPELLIRYENEEAVDDSQLPKDRFSAERLKGVDSTLKIQPAELGDSAVYLCASSGTFPYEQYFGPGTRLTVT.

In DNA form, the CDR3 reads TGTGCCACCAGCAGAGATTTGGCGGGAGGGGACGTGGGCACAGATACGCAGTATTTT. It yields the protein CATSRDLAGGDVGTDTQYF. The chain has TRBV15 and TRBJ2-3; 9 positions match TRBD2. V lost 0 bases and J lost 1; bases outside the gene matches: 11. There are 19 residues in the CDR3. Germline V CDR1 and CDR2: LNHNV, YYDKDF (reference sequence).

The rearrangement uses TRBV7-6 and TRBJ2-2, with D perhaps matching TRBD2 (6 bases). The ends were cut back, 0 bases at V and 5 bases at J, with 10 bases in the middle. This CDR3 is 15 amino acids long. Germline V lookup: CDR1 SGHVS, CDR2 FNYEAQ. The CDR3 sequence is CASSLAFGGTGELFF. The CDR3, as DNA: TGTGCCAGCAGCTTAGCGTTTGGGGGGACCGGGGAGCTGTTTTTT.

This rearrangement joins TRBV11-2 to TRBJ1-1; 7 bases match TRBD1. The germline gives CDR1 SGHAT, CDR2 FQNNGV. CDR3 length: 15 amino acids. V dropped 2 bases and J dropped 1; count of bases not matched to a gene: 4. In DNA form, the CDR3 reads TGTGCCAGCAGCTTAACAGGGGAAAGGAACACTGAAGCTTTCTTT. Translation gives CASSLTGERNTEAFF.

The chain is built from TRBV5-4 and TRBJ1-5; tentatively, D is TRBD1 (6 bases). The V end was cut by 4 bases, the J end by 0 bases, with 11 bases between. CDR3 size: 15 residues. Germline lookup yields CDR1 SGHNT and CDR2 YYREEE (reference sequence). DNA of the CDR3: TGTGCCAGCAGCCAAGGACAGAGTAGCAATCAGCCCCAGCATTTT. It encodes CASSQGQSSNQPQHF.

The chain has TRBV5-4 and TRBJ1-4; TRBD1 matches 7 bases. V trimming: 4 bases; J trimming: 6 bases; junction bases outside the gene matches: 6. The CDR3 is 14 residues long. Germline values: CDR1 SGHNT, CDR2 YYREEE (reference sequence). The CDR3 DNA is TGTGCCAGCAGCGTCAGGCAGGGGGATGAAAAACTGTTTTTT. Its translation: CASSVRQGDEKLFF.

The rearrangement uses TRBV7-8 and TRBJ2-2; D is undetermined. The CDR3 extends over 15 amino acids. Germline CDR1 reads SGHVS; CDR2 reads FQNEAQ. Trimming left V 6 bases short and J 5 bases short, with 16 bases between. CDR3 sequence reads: CASRSNGSETGELFF. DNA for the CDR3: TGTGCCAGCAGGTCTAACGGCAGCGAGACCGGGGAGCTGTTTTTT.

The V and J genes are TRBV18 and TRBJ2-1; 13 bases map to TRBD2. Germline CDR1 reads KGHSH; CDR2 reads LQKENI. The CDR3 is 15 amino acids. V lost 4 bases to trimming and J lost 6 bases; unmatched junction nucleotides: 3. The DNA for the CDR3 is TGTGCCAGCTCACGGACTAGCGGGAGTAGCAATGAGCAGTTCTTC. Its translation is CASSRTSGSSNEQFF.

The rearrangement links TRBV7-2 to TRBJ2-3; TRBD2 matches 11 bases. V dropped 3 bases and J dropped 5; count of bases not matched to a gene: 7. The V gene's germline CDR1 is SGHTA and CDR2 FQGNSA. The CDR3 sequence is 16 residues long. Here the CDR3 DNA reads TGTGCCAGCAGCTTTAGCGGGAGGGCCGGGATAGATACGCAGTATTTT. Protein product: CASSFSGRAGIDTQYF.